The T cell receptor (beta chain) described here comes from a study of PD-1 blockade in classical Hodgkin lymphoma. CDR1 SGHAT and CDR2 FQNNGV come from the germline V gene. V was clipped by 7 bases and J by 9 bases; unmatched bases: 8. The CDR3 consists of 13 residues. Time point indicated: cycle 4 day 1 (C4D1), after five to seven weeks of nivolumab. Brentuximab vedotin exposure varied among the patients, all of whom had relapsed after autologous stem cell transplantation. Assay: immunoSEQ multiplex PCR; the TCRdb copy retains only in-frame clones and omits some. The sample consists of just under 10,000 clones, around four fifths of them appearing once.

The origin of this receptor is a human donor with classical Hodgkin lymphoma. This sample comprised peripheral blood mononuclear cells (PBMCs), obtained before the fourth cycle of nivolumab. The chain joins TRBV11-2 to TRBJ2-1; 8 nucleotides agree with TRBD2. The CDR3 reads CASNPGGAVEQFF. In DNA, the CDR3 is TGTGCCAGCAACCCGGGGGGGGCGGTTGAGCAGTTCTTC.